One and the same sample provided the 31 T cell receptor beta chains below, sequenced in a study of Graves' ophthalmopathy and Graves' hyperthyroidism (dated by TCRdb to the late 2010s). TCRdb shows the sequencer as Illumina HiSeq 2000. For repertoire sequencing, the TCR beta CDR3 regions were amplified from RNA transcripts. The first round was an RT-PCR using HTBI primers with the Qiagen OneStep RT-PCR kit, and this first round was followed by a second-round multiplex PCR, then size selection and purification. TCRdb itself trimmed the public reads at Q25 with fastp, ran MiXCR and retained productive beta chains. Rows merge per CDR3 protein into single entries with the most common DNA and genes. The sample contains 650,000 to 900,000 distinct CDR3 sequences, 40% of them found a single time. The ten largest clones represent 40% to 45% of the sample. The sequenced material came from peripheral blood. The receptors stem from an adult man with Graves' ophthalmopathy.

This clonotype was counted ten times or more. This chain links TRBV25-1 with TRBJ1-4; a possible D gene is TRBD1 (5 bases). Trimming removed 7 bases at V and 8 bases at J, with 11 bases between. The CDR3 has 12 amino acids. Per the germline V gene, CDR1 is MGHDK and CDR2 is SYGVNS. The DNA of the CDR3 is TGTGCCAGCAACGGGGGTGGCGAAAAACTGTTTTTT. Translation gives CASNGGGEKLFF. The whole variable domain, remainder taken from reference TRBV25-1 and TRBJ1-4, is EADIYQTPRYLVIGTGKKITLECSQTMGHDKMYWYQQDPGMELHLIHYSYGVNSTEKGDLSSESTVSRIRTEHFPLTLESARPSHTSQYLCASNGGGEKLFFGSGTQLSVL.

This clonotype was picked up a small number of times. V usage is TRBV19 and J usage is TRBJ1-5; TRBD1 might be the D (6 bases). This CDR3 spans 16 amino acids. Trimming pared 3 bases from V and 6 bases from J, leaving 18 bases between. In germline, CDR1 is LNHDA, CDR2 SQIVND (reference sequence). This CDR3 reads CASSMGGVIVSQPQHF. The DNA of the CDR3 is TGTGCCAGTAGTATGGGGGGCGTTATAGTCAGTCAGCCCCAGCATTTT. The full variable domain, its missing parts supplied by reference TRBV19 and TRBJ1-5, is DGGITQSPKYLFRKEGQNVTLSCEQNLNHDAMYWYRQDPGQGLRLIYYSQIVNDFQKGDIAEGYSVSREKKESFPLTVTSAQKNPTAFYLCASSMGGVIVSQPQHFGDGTRLSIL.

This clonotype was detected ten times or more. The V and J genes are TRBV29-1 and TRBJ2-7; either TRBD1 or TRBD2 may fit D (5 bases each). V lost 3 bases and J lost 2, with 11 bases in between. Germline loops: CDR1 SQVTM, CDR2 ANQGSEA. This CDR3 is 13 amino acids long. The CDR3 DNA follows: TGCAGCGTTGAGGGGGATCTAACCTACGAGCAGTACTTC. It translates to CSVEGDLTYEQYF.

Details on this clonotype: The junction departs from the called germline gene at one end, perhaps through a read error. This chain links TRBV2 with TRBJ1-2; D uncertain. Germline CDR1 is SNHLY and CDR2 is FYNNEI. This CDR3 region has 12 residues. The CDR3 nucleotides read TGTGCCAGCGGTGAATGGGTGGAAGGCTACACCTTC. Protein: CASGEWVEGYTF.

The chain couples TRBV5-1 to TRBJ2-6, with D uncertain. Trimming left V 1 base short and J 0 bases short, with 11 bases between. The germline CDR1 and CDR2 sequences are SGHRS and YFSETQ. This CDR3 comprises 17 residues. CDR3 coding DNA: TGCGCCAGCAGCTTGTCGACCGGAAGCTCTGGGGCCAACGTCCTGACTTTC. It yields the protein CASSLSTGSSGANVLTF.

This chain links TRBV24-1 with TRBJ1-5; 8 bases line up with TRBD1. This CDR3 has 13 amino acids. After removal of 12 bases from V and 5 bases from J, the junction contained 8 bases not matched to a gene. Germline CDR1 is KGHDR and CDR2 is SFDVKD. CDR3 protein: CAGSLQGDQPQHF. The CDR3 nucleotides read TGTGCCGGCAGCCTACAGGGGGATCAGCCCCAGCATTTT.

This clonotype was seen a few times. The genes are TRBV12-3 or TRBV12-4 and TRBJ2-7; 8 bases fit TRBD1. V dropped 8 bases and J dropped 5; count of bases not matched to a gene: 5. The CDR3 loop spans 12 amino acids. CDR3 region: CASQGASNEQYF. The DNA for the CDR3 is TGTGCCAGCCAGGGGGCGAGCAACGAGCAGTACTTC.

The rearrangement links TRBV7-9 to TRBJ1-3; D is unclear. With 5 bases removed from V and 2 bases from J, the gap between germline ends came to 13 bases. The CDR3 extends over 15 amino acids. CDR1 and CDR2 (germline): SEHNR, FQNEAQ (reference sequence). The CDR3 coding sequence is TGTGCCAGCAGCCAAAACAGAAAAACTGGAAACACCATATATTTT. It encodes CASSQNRKTGNTIYF.

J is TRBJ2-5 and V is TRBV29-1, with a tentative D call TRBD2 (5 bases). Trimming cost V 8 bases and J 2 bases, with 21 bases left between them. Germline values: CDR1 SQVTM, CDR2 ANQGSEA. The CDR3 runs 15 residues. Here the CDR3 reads CSLVLSEDLQETQYF. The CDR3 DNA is TGCAGCTTAGTCCTTTCGGAGGATCTACAAGAGACCCAGTACTTC. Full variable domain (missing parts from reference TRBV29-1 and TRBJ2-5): SAVISQKPSRDICQRGTSLTIQCQVDSQVTMMFWYRQQPGQSLTLIATANQGSEATYESGFVIDKFPISRPNLTFSTLTVSNMSPEDSSIYLCSLVLSEDLQETQYFGPGTRLLVL.

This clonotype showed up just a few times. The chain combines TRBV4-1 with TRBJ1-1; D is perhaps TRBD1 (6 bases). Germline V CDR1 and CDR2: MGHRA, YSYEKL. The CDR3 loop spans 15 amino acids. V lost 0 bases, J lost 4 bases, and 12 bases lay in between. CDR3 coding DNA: TGCGCCAGCAGCCAAGATTTACAGGGAGGCACTGAAGCTTTCTTT. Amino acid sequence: CASSQDLQGGTEAFF.

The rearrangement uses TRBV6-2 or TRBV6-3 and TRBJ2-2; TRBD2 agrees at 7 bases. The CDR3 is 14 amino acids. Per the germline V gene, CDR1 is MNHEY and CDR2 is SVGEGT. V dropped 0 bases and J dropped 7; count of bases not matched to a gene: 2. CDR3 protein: CASSYSGGVGELFF. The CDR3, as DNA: TGTGCCAGCAGTTACTCGGGGGGGGTCGGGGAGCTGTTTTTT.

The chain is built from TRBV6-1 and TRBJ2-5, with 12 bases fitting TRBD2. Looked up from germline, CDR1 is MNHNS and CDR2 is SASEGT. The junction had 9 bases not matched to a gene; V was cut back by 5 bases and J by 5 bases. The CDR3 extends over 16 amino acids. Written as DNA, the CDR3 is TGTGCCAGCAGTAGATTCGGGACTAGCGGGCGGGAGACCCAGTACTTC. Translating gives CASSRFGTSGRETQYF.

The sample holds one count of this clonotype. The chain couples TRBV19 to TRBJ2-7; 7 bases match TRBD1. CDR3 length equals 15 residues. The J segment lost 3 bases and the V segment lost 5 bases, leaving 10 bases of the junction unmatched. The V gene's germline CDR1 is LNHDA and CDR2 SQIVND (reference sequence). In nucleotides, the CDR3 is TGTGCCAGTAGTCAGGGGGACCAGCCCTTCTACGAGCAGTACTTC. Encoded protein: CASSQGDQPFYEQYF.

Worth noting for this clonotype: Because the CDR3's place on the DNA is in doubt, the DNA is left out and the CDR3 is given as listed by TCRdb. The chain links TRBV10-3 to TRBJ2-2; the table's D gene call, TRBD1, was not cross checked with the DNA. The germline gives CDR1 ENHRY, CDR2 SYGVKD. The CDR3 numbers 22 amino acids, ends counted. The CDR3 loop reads CAISGRESYEQYFGPGTGELFF.

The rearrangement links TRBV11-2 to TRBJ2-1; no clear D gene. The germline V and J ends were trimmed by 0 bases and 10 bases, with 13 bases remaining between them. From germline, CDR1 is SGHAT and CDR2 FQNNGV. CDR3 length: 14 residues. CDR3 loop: CASSLDRQLREQFF. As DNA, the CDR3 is TGTGCCAGCAGCTTAGATCGGCAGCTCCGGGAGCAGTTCTTC. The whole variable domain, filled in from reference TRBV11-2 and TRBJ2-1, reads EAGVAQSPRYKIIEKRQSVAFWCNPISGHATLYWYQQILGQGPKLLIQFQNNGVVDDSQLPKDRFSAERLKGVDSTLKIQPAKLEDSAVYLCASSLDRQLREQFFGPGTRLTVL.

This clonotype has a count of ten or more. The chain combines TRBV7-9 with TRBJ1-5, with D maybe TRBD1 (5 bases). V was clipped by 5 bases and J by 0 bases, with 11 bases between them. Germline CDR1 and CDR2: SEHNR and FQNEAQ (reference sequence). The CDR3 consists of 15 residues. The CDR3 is CASSAGPFSNQPQHF. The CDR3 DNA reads TGTGCCAGCAGCGCGGGACCGTTTAGCAATCAGCCCCAGCATTTT.

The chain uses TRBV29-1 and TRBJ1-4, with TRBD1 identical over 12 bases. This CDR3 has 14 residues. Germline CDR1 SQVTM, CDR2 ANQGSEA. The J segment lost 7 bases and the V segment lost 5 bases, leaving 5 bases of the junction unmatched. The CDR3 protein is CSVPGTGGSEKLFF. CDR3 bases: TGCAGCGTTCCCGGGACAGGGGGCAGTGAAAAACTGTTTTTT.

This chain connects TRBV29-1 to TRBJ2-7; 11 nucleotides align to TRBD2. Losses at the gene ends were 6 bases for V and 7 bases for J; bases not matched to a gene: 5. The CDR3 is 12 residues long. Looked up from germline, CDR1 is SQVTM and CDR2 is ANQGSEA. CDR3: CSVDLAGGEQYF. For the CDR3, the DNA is TGCAGCGTGGACCTAGCGGGGGGAGAGCAGTACTTC.

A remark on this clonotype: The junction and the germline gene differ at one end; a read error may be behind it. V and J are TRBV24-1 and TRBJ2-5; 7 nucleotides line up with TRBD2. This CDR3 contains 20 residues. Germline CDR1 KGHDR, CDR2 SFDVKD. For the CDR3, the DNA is TGTGCCAGCAGTTTATTTTCCCCCGCCGTGGATAGCGGGTACCAAGAGACCCAGTACTTC. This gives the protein CASSLFSPAVDSGYQETQYF.

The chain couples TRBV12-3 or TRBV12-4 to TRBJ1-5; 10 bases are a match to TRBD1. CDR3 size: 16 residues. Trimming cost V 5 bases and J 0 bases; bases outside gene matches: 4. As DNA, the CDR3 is TGTGCCAGCAGTAAGACAGGGGGCCGTAGCAATCAGCCCCAGCATTTT. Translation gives CASSKTGGRSNQPQHF.

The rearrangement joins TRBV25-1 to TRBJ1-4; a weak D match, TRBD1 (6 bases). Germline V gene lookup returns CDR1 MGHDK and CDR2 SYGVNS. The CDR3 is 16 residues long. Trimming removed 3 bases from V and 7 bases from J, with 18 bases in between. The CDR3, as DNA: TGTGCCAGCAGTGAGTCCCGAGTGGGGGCAGGTGAAAAACTGTTTTTT. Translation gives CASSESRVGAGEKLFF.

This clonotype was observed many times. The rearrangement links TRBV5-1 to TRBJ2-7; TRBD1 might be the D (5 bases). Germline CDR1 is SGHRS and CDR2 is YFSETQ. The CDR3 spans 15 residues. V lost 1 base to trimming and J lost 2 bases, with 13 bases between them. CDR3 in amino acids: CASSLHAGLAYEQYF. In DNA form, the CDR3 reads TGCGCCAGCAGCTTGCACGCAGGGCTTGCCTACGAGCAGTACTTC. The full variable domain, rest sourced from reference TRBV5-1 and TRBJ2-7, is KAGVTQTPRYLIKTRGQQVTLSCSPISGHRSVSWYQQTPGQGLQFLFEYFSETQRNKGNFPGRFSGRQFSNSRSEMNVSTLELGDSALYLCASSLHAGLAYEQYFGPGTRLTVT.

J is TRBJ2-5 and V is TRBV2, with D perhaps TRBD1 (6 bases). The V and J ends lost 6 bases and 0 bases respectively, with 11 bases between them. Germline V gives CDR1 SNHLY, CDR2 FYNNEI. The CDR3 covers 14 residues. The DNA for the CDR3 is TGTGCCAGCAGCTACAGGGCCAACCAAGAGACCCAGTACTTC. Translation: CASSYRANQETQYF.

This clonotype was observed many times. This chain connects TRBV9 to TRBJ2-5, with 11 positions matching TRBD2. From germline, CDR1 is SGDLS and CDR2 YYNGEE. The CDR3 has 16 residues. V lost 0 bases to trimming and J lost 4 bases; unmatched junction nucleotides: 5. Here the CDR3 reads CASSVAVAGGRETQYF. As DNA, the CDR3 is TGTGCCAGCAGCGTAGCCGTAGCGGGGGGGAGAGAGACCCAGTACTTC.

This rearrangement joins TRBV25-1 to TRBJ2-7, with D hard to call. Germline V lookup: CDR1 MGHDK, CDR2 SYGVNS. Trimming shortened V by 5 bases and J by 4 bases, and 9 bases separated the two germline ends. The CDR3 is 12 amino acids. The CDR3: CASSPKRYEQYF. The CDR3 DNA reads TGTGCCAGCAGTCCCAAGAGGTACGAGCAGTACTTC.

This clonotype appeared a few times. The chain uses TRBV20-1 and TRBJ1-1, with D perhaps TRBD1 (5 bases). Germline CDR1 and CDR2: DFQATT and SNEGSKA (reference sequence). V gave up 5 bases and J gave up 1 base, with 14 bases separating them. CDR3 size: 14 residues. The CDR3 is CSASEDGQNTEAFF. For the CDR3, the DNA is TGCAGTGCTTCCGAAGACGGACAGAACACTGAAGCTTTCTTT.

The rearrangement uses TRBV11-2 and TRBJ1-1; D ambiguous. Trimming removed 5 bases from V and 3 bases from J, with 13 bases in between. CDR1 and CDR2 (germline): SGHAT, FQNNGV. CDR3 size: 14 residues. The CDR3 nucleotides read TGTGCCAGCAGCCAAAGACGTTCGGACACTGAAGCTTTCTTT. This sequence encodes CASSQRRSDTEAFF. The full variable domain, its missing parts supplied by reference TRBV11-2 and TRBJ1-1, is EAGVAQSPRYKIIEKRQSVAFWCNPISGHATLYWYQQILGQGPKLLIQFQNNGVVDDSQLPKDRFSAERLKGVDSTLKIQPAKLEDSAVYLCASSQRRSDTEAFFGQGTRLTVV.

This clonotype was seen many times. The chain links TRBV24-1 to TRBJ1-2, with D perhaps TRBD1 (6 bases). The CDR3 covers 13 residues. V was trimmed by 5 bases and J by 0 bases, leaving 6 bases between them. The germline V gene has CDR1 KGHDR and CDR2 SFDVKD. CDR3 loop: CATSGTANYGYTF. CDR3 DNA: TGTGCCACCAGTGGGACAGCTAACTATGGCTACACCTTC.

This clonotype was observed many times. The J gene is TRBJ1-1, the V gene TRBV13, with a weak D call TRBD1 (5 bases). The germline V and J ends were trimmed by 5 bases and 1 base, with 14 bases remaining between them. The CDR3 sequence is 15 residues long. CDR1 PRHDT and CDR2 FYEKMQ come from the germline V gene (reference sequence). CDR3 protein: CASSTTDGGNTEAFF. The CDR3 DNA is TGTGCCAGCAGCACGACAGACGGAGGGAACACTGAAGCTTTCTTT.

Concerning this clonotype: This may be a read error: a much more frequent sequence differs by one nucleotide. Here the CDR3 DNA reads TGTGCCGGTAGTCCCCGGGACAGGGAGGCCGCTGAAGCTTTCTTT. Translation gives CAGSPRDREAAEAFF. The chain has TRBV19 and TRBJ1-1, with TRBD1 matching over 9 bases. The CDR3 runs 15 residues. Per the germline V gene, CDR1 is LNHDA and CDR2 is SQIVND (reference sequence).

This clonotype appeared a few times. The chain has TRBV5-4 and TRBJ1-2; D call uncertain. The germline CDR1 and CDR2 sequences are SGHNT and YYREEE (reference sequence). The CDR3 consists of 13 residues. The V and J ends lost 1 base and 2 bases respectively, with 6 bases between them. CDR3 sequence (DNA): TGTGCCAGCAGCTTGAACGAGAACTATGGCTACACCTTC. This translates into CASSLNENYGYTF.